This TCR beta chain was recorded in a study of T cell responses to AZD1222 COVID-19 vaccine. In its sample, this clone was seen once. Its antigen remains unidentified. Only in-frame clones appear in the TCRdb table, and some are missing; sequencing was by immunoSEQ multiplex PCR. The sample consists of 140,000 to 150,000 clones, 92% of them appearing once. Regarding the study as a whole: Just six people given AZD1222 tested seropositive at baseline. Spike was spanned by vaccine-associated CD4 TCRs, which were dominant at 160-218 and 743-854.

Trimming pared 7 bases from V and 1 base from J, leaving 13 bases between. Per germline, CDR1 MNHEY and CDR2 SMNVEV (reference sequence). The CDR3 is 14 amino acids. The rearrangement links TRBV27 to TRBJ1-2; no clear D. The TCR comes from an adult who received the AZD1222 COVID-19 vaccine. The material was peripheral blood, obtained 28 days after the second AZD1222 dose. The CDR3 DNA reads as TGTGCCAGCACAAGGACCGGTTTTAACTATGGCTACACCTTC. Translated, it gives CASTRTGFNYGYTF.